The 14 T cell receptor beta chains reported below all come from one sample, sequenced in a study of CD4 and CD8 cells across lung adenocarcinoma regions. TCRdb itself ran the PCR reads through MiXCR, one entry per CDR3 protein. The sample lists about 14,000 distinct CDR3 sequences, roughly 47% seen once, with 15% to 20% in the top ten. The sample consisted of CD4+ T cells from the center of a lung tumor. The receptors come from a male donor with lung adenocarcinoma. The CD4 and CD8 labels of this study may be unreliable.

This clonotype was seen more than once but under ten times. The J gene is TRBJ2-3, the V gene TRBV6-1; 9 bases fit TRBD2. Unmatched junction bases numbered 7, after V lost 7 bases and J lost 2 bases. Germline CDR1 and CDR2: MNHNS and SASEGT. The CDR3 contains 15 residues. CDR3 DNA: TGTGCCAGCAAACCTAGCGGGGTACACACAGATACGCAGTATTTT. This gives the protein CASKPSGVHTDTQYF.

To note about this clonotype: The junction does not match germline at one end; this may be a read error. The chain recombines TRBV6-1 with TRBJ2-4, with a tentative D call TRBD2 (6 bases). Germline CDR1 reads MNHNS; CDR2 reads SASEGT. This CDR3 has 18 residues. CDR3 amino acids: CASSERTLRGLAQNTQYF. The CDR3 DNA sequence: TGTGCCAGCAGTGAAAGGACACTGCGGGGCCTTGCCCAAAACACTCAGTACTTC.

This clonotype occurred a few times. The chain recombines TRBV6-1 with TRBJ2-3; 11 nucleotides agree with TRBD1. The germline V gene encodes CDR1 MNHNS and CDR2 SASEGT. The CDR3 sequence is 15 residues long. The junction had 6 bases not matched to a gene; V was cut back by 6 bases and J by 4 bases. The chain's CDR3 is CASRRDRGYPDTQYF. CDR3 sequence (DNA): TGTGCCAGCAGACGGGACAGGGGGTACCCAGATACGCAGTATTTT.

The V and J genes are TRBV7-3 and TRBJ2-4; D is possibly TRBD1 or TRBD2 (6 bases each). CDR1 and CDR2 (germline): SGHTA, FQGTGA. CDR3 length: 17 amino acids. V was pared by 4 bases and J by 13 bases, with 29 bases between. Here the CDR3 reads CASSSFGGLGGEDMQYF. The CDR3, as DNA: TGTGCCAGCAGCTCTTTTGGGGGGCTGGGGGGCGAAGATATGCAGTACTTC.

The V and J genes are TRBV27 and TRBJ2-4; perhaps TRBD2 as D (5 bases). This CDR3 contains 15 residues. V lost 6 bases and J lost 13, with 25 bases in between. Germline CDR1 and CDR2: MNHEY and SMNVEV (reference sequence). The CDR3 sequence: CASRTGFQYTDMQYF. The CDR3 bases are TGTGCCAGCAGGACGGGATTTCAATACACAGATATGCAGTACTTC.

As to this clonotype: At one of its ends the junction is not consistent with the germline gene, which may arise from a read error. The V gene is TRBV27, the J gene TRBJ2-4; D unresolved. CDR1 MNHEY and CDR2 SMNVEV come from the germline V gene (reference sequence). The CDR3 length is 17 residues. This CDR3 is CARSRGSVPSGKNIQYF. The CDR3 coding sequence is TGTGCCAGGAGTCGCGGCTCGGTGCCTTCTGGCAAAAACATTCAGTACTTT.

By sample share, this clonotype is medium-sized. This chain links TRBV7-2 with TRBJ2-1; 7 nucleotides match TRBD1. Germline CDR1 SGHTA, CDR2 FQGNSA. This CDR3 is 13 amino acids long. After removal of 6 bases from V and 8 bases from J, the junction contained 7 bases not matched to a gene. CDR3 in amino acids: CASRVYRGDEQFF. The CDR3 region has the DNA TGTGCCAGCAGGGTATACAGGGGCGATGAGCAGTTCTTC.

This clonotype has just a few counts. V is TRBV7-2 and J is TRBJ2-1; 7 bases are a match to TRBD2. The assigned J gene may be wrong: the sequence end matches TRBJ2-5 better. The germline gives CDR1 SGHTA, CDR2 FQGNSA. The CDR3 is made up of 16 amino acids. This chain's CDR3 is CASSPNLAGGRETQYF. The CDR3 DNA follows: TGTGCCAGCAGCCCAAATTTAGCGGGTGGGAGGGAGACCCAGTACTTC.

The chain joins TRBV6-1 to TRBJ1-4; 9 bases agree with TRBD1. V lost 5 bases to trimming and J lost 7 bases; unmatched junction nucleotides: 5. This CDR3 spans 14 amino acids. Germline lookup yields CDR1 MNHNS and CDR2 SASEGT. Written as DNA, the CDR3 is TGTGCCAGCAGTCTGGGACAGGGCGGTGAAAAACTGTTTTTT. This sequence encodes CASSLGQGGEKLFF.

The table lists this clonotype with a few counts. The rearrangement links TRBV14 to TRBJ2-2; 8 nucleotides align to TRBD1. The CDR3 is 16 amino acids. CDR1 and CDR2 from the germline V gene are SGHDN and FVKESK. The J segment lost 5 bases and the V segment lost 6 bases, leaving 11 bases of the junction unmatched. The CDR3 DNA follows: TGTGCCAGCAGTCAGATTGGACAGGGAAGTACCGGGGAGCTGTTTTTT. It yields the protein CASSQIGQGSTGELFF.

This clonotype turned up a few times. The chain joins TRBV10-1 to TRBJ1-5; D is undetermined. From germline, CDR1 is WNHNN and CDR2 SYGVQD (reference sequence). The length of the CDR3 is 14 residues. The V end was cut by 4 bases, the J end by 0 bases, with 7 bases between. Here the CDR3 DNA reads TGCGCCAGCAGTGCCGGGCATAGCAATCAGCCCCAGCATTTT. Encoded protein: CASSAGHSNQPQHF.

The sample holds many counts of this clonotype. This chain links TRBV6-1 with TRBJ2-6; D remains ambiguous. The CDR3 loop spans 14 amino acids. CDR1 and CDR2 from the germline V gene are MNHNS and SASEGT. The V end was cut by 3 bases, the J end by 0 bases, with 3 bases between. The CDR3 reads CASSDNSGANVLTF. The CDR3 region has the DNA TGTGCCAGCAGTGACAACTCTGGGGCCAACGTCCTGACTTTC.

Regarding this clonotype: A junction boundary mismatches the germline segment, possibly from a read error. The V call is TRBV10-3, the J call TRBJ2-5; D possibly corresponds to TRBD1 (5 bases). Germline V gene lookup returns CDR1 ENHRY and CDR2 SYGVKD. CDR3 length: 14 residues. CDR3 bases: TGTGCGGGAAAGGGGCGCCGTGACCAGGAGACCCAGTACTTC. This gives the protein CAGKGRRDQETQYF.

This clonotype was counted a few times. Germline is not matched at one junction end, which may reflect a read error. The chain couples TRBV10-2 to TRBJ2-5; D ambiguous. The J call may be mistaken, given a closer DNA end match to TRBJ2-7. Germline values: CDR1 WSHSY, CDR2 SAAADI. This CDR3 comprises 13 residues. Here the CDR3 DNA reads TGTGCCAGCAGTGAAACACCTCCCCCCGAGCAGTACTTC. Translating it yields CASSETPPPEQYF.